The 22 T cell receptor beta chains below were found in one sample sequenced in a study of T cells after yellow fever vaccination. TCRdb itself ran the 5' RACE reads through MiXCR, one entry per CDR3 protein. Found here are approximately 510,000 distinct CDR3 sequences, around a fifth of them singletons; the top ten hold about 16%. The input for sequencing was PBMCs, taken 21 days after the first yellow fever vaccination. These receptors came from a man aged 18 to 30 who received the YFV17D yellow fever vaccine.

The rearrangement joins TRBV19 to TRBJ2-7; D not certain. The CDR3 consists of 13 residues. Germline lookup yields CDR1 LNHDA and CDR2 SQIVND (reference sequence). With 2 bases removed from V and 3 bases from J, the gap between germline ends came to 8 bases. The CDR3 DNA sequence: TGTGCCAGTAGTATAAACATCGACTACGAGCAGTACGTC. Residues: CASSINIDYEQYV.

This clonotype was seen a handful of times. V usage is TRBV4-1 and J usage is TRBJ2-1; TRBD1 matches at 11 bases. The ends lost 2 bases at V and 8 bases at J; junction bases unmatched: 5. The CDR3 is 15 residues long. CDR1 is MGHRA and CDR2 is YSYEKL in the germline V gene. CDR3 amino acids: CASSQWDRGMDEQFF. The CDR3 DNA is TGCGCCAGCAGCCAATGGGACAGGGGGATGGATGAGCAGTTCTTC.

The chain couples TRBV29-1 to TRBJ1-1, with D unclear. The V gene's germline CDR1 is SQVTM and CDR2 ANQGSEA. V dropped 4 bases and J dropped 8 bases, with 8 bases sitting between them. The length of the CDR3 is 10 residues. CDR3 residues: CSVVTPEAFF. The CDR3, as DNA: TGCAGCGTTGTAACCCCCGAAGCTTTCTTT.

This clonotype was seen many times. The chain uses TRBV27 and TRBJ2-3, with D perhaps matching TRBD1 or TRBD2 (6 bases each). Trimming took off 3 bases at V and 4 bases at J, with 14 bases between the two ends. The CDR3 is 15 residues long. In germline, CDR1 is MNHEY, CDR2 SMNVEV (reference sequence). The CDR3 sequence is CASSLTGGRPDTQYF. CDR3 DNA sequence: TGTGCCAGCAGTTTGACAGGAGGGCGCCCAGATACGCAGTATTTT.

This clonotype appeared a few times. The V call is TRBV3-1, the J call TRBJ1-1; TRBD1 aligns across 9 bases. Germline values: CDR1 LGHDT, CDR2 YNNKEL (reference sequence). Trimming took 1 base from V and 3 from J; bases not matched to a gene: 3. The CDR3 contains 15 residues. CDR3 in amino acids: CASSQAGTGYTEAFF. DNA of the CDR3: TGTGCCAGCAGCCAAGCTGGGACAGGGTACACTGAAGCTTTCTTT.

This chain links TRBV6-1 with TRBJ1-3, with D maybe TRBD1 (5 bases). Trimming pared 4 bases from V and 0 bases from J, leaving 7 bases between. This CDR3 spans 14 amino acids. Germline CDR1 and CDR2: MNHNS and SASEGT. This chain's CDR3 is CASSADSSGNTIYF. DNA of the CDR3: TGTGCCAGCAGTGCCGACAGCTCTGGAAACACCATATATTTT.

This clonotype was recorded at least ten times. This rearrangement joins TRBV13 to TRBJ2-3; no definite D call. The germline V gene encodes CDR1 PRHDT and CDR2 FYEKMQ (reference sequence). This CDR3 region has 13 residues. The V end lost 5 bases, the J end lost 2 bases, and 8 bases lay between the germline ends. CDR3 sequence: CASSRPYTDTQYF. The CDR3 DNA sequence: TGTGCCAGCAGCCGACCCTACACAGATACGCAGTATTTT. Combining the CDR3 with reference TRBV13 and TRBJ2-3 gives the whole variable domain AAGVIQSPRHLIKEKRETATLKCYPIPRHDTVYWYQQGPGQDPQFLISFYEKMQSDKGSIPDRFSAQQFSDYHSELNMSSLELGDSALYFCASSRPYTDTQYFGPGTRLTVL.

This clonotype was detected only a few times. Written as DNA, the CDR3 is TGCGCCAGCAGTACAGGGATAGACACCGGGGAGCTGTTTTTT. As protein: CASSTGIDTGELFF. This chain connects TRBV5-1 to TRBJ2-2, with TRBD1 as a possible D gene (6 bases). The CDR3 has 14 amino acids. Between the trimmed V and J ends, which lost 5 bases and 3 bases, there was a span of 11 bases. In germline, CDR1 is SGHRS, CDR2 YFSETQ.

There are a few counts of this clonotype. The chain uses TRBV20-1 and TRBJ2-5; TRBD2 agrees at 14 bases. This CDR3 is 14 amino acids long. Germline lookup yields CDR1 DFQATT and CDR2 SNEGSKA (reference sequence). The trim removed 6 bases at V and 2 bases at J, leaving 2 bases unmatched. DNA for the CDR3: TGCAGTGCGACTAGCGGGGGGGGACAAGAGACCCAGTACTTC. As protein: CSATSGGGQETQYF.

This clonotype has more than one count but fewer than ten. This chain uses TRBV12-3 or TRBV12-4 with TRBJ1-1; the D gene is possibly TRBD1 (5 bases). The CDR3 length is 14 residues. V was shortened by 7 bases and J by 1 base, with 13 bases between the two germline ends. The CDR3 nucleotides are TGTGCCAGCAAGCTGGGACTGACGAACACTGAAGCTTTCTTT. Its translation is CASKLGLTNTEAFF.

The chain is built from TRBV4-1 and TRBJ2-6; 10 bases fit TRBD1. Germline trimming cut 4 bases from V and 2 bases from J; bases unmatched to any gene: 8. CDR3 length equals 18 residues. Per germline, CDR1 MGHRA and CDR2 YSYEKL. Written as DNA, the CDR3 is TGCGCCAGCAGCCGGTCGGACAGGGGGACTCCTGGGGCCAACGTCCTGACTTTC. Amino acids: CASSRSDRGTPGANVLTF.

The chain joins TRBV4-1 to TRBJ1-4; no definite D call. The CDR3 length is 14 residues. V was shortened by 2 bases and J by 6 bases, with 10 bases between the two germline ends. The V gene's germline CDR1 is MGHRA and CDR2 YSYEKL. CDR3 loop: CASSQREADEKLFF. CDR3 coding DNA: TGCGCCAGCAGCCAACGGGAAGCTGATGAAAAACTGTTTTTT.

This clonotype was observed a handful of times. The V call is TRBV4-1, the J call TRBJ2-1; either TRBD1 or TRBD2 may fit D (5 bases each). V dropped 0 bases and J dropped 12 bases, with 9 bases sitting between them. CDR1 and CDR2 from the germline V gene are MGHRA and YSYEKL. CDR3 length: 12 amino acids. This chain's CDR3 is CASSQDGGGQFF. DNA of the CDR3: TGCGCCAGCAGCCAAGATGGGGGTGGGCAGTTCTTC.

The rearrangement joins TRBV3-1 to TRBJ2-3, with 11 positions matching TRBD2. Germline CDR1 and CDR2: LGHDT and YNNKEL (reference sequence). This CDR3 has 15 amino acids. Unmatched junction bases numbered 8, after V lost 6 bases and J lost 6 bases. CDR3 DNA: TGTGCCAGCAGATCCTTAGCGGGGGGGCGGGATACGCAGTATTTT. Encoded protein: CASRSLAGGRDTQYF.

The CDR3 protein is CSASLGDYEQYV. The CDR3 DNA is TGCAGTGCGTCGTTAGGGGATTACGAGCAGTACGTC. V is TRBV20-1 and J is TRBJ2-7, with D perhaps matching TRBD1 (5 bases). V lost 6 bases to trimming and J lost 4 bases, with 13 bases between them. The CDR3 contains 12 residues. Per germline, CDR1 DFQATT and CDR2 SNEGSKA (reference sequence).

The V and J genes are TRBV29-1 and TRBJ1-2; tentative D call: TRBD1 (6 bases). V was trimmed by 5 bases and J by 3 bases, leaving 7 bases between them. In germline, CDR1 is SQVTM, CDR2 ANQGSEA. The CDR3 sequence is 11 residues long. The CDR3 DNA reads TGCAGCGTTCCAGGGGACTATGGCTACACCTTC. Its protein is CSVPGDYGYTF.

This clonotype was observed a handful of times. CDR3 amino acids: CASSQGVYSNQPQHF. CDR3 in DNA: TGCGCCAGCAGCCAAGGGGTTTATAGCAATCAGCCCCAGCATTTT. The J gene is TRBJ1-5, the V gene TRBV4-3; D not certain. Trimming shortened V by 1 base and J by 0 bases, and 7 bases separated the two germline ends. Germline CDR1 and CDR2: LGHNA and YSLEER. The CDR3 runs 15 residues.

This clonotype was picked up a small number of times. This chain joins TRBV6-2 or TRBV6-3 and TRBJ1-1; D remains ambiguous. The germline V gene has CDR1 MNHEY and CDR2 SVGEGT. Trimming took 0 bases from V and 8 from J, leaving 13 bases between them. The CDR3 is 14 residues long. The CDR3 coding sequence is TGTGCCAGCAGTTACTCCAGTCTGCCCCTGGAAGCTTTCTTT. Translating it yields CASSYSSLPLEAFF.

This clonotype came up many times. The gene calls are TRBV15 and TRBJ1-1; D remains ambiguous. Per the germline V gene, CDR1 is LNHNV and CDR2 is YYDKDF (reference sequence). V was trimmed by 1 base and J by 6 bases, leaving 9 bases between them. The CDR3 is 13 amino acids. In DNA form, the CDR3 reads TGTGCCACCAGCAGAGCGACGGGCGCTGAAGCTTTCTTT. Residues: CATSRATGAEAFF.

This sequence joins TRBV10-3 and TRBJ2-7; D gene unclear. Trimming cost V 4 bases and J 5 bases, with 6 bases left between them. The length of the CDR3 is 11 residues. Germline CDR1 and CDR2: ENHRY and SYGVKD. The CDR3 is CAISGQDEQYF. As DNA, the CDR3 is TGTGCCATCAGTGGTCAGGACGAGCAGTACTTC.

J is TRBJ2-5 and V is TRBV4-2; D might be TRBD2 (6 bases). CDR1 and CDR2 (germline): LGHNA, YNFKEQ. This CDR3 is 13 amino acids long. The V gene lost 0 bases and the J gene lost 9 bases, with 11 bases spanning the gap. CDR3 residues: CASSQEAGLAQYF. DNA of the CDR3: TGTGCCAGCAGCCAAGAAGCGGGTTTGGCCCAGTACTTC.

The rearrangement links TRBV29-1 to TRBJ2-5; TRBD1 matches at 8 bases. This CDR3 region has 13 residues. V lost 6 bases, J lost 5 bases, and 8 bases stayed unmatched. Germline assignment: CDR1 SQVTM and CDR2 ANQGSEA. In nucleotides, the CDR3 is TGCAGCGTCCTGGACAGGGTCGGGGAGACCCAGTACTTC. As protein: CSVLDRVGETQYF.